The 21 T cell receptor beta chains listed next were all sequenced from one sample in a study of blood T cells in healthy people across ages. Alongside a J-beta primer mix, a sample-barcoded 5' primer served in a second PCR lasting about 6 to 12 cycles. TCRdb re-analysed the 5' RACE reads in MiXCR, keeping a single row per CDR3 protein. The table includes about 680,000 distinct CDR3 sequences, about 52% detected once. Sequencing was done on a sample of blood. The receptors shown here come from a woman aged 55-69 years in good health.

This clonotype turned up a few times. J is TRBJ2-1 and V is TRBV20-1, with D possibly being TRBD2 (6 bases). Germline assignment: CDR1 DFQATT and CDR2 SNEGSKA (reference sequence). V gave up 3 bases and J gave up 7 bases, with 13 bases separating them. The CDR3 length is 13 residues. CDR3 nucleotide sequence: TGCAGTGCTAGTCGGGACTGGGGAAATGAGCAGTTCTTC. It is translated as CSASRDWGNEQFF.

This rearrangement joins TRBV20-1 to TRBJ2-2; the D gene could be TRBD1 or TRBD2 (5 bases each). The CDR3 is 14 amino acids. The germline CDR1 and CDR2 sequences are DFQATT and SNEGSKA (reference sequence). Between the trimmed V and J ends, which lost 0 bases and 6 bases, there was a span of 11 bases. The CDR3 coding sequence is TGCAGTGCTAGAGATGGGGGTTGGGCCGGGGAGCTGTTTTTT. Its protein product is CSARDGGWAGELFF.

CDR3 residues: CASSVKGKTQYF. CDR3 DNA sequence: TGTGCCAGCAGTGTAAAAGGGAAGACCCAGTACTTC. The chain uses TRBV2 and TRBJ2-5; D is ambiguous. CDR3 length equals 12 residues. Trimming took 4 bases from V and 6 from J, leaving 9 bases between them. Germline V lookup: CDR1 SNHLY, CDR2 FYNNEI. The whole variable domain, remainder taken from reference TRBV2 and TRBJ2-5, is EPEVTQTPSHQVTQMGQEVILRCVPISNHLYFYWYRQILGQKVEFLVSFYNNEISEKSEIFDDQFSVERPDGSNFTLKIRSTKLEDSAMYFCASSVKGKTQYFGPGTRLLVL.

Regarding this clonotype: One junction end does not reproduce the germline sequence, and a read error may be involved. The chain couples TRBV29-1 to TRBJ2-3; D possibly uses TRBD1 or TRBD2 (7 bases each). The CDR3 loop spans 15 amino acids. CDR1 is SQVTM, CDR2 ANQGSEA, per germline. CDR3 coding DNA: TGCAGCGTTGAGGGTGGGGGAGGGGGCACAGATGCGCAGTATTTT. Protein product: CSVEGGGGGTDAQYF.

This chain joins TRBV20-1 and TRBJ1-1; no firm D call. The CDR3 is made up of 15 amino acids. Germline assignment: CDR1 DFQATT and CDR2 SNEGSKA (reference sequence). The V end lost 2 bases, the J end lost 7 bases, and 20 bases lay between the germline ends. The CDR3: CSARLPGVPKGEAFF. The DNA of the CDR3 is TGCAGTGCTAGACTCCCCGGGGTCCCTAAAGGTGAAGCTTTCTTT.

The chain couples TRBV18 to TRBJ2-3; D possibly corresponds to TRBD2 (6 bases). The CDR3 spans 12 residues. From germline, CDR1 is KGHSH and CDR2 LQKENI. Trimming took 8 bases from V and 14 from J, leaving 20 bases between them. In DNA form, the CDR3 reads TGTGCCAGCCCAGCCCCGACGGAGGGCCGGTATTTT. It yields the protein CASPAPTEGRYF.

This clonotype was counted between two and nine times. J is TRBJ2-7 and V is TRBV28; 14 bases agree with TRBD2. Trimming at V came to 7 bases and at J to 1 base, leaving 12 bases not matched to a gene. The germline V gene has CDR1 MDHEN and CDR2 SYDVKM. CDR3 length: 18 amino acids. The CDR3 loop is CASTKGTSGRKRSYEQYF. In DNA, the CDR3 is TGTGCCAGCACTAAGGGGACTAGCGGGAGAAAAAGGTCCTACGAGCAGTACTTC.

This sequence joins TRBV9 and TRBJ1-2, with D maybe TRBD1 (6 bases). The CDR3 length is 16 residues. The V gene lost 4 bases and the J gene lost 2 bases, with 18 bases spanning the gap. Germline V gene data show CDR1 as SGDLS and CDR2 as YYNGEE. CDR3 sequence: CASSSLGGGRNYGYTF. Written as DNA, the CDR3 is TGTGCCAGCAGCTCCCTCGGGGGGGGCAGGAACTATGGCTACACCTTC. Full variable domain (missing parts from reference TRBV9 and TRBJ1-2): DSGVTQTPKHLITATGQRVTLRCSPRSGDLSVYWYQQSLDQGLQFLIQYYNGEERAKGNILERFSAQQFPDLHSELNLSSLELGDSALYFCASSSLGGGRNYGYTFGSGTRLTVV.

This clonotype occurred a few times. In DNA, the CDR3 is TGTGCCAGCAGCTCGGGGTTTCGGGAGCAGTTCTTC. This encodes CASSSGFREQFF. This chain uses TRBV12-3 or TRBV12-4 with TRBJ2-1; D is perhaps TRBD2 (5 bases). V gave up 6 bases and J gave up 10 bases, with 13 bases separating them. The CDR3 totals 12 residues.

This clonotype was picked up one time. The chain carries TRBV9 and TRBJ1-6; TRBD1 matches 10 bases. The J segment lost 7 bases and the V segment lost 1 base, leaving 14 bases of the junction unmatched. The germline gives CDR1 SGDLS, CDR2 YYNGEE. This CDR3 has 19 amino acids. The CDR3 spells CASSVTQGTGEIGNSPLHF. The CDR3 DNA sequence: TGTGCCAGCAGCGTAACCCAGGGGACAGGGGAAATTGGGAATTCACCCCTCCACTTT.

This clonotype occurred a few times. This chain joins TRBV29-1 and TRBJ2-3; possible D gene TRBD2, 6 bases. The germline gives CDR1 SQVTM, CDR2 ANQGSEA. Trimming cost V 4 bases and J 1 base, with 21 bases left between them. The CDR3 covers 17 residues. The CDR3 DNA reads TGCAGCGTTGGAGGGCAGTCGGGAGCGGGTGGCACAGATACGCAGTATTTT. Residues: CSVGGQSGAGGTDTQYF.

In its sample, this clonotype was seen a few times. CDR3 coding DNA: TGCGCCAGCAGCTTGTCAGGGGGCGCCTCCGAGCAGTACTTC. Translating it yields CASSLSGGASEQYF. This sequence joins TRBV5-1 and TRBJ2-7, with 8 nucleotides matching TRBD1. The germline gives CDR1 SGHRS, CDR2 YFSETQ. This CDR3 region has 14 residues. The trim removed 1 base at V and 6 bases at J, leaving 6 bases unmatched.

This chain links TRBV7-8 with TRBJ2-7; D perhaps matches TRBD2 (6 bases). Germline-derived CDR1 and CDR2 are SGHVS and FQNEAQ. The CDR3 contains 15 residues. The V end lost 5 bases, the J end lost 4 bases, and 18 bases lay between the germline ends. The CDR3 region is CASSRGLAQNYEQYF. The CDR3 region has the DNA TGTGCCAGCAGCCGGGGGTTAGCGCAGAATTACGAGCAGTACTTC.

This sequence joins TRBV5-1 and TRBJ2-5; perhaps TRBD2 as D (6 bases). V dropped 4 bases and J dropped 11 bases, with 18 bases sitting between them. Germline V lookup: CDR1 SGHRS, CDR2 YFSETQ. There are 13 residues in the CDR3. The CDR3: CASSASGLGEQYF. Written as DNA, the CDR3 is TGCGCCAGCAGCGCCAGCGGGTTGGGGGAGCAGTACTTC.

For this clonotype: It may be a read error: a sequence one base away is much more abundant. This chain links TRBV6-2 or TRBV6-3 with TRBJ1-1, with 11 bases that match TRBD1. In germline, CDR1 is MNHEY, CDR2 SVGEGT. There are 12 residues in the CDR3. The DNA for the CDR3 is TGTGCCAGCCGGACAGGGGGCACTGAATCTTTCTTT. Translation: CASRTGGTESFF.

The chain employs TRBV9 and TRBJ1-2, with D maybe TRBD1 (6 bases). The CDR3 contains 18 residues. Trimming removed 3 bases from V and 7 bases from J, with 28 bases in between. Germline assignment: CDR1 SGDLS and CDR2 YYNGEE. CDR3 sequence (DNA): TGTGCCAGCAGCGGGATCCACTTAGAAACAGGGTTTCGGACTGGCTACACCTTC. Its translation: CASSGIHLETGFRTGYTF.

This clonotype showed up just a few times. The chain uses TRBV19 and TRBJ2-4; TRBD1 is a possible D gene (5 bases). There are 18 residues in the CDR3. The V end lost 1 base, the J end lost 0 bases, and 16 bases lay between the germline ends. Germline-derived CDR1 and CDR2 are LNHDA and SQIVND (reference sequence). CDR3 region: CASSIGNSQGLAKNIQYF. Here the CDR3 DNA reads TGTGCCAGTAGTATAGGAAACTCCCAGGGTCTAGCCAAAAACATTCAGTACTTC.

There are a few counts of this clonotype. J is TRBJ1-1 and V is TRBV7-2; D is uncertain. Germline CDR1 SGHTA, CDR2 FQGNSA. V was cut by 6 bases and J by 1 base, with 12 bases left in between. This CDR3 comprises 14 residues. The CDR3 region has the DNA TGTGCCAGCAGTTCGATCGGTTGGAACACTGAAGCTTTCTTT. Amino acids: CASSSIGWNTEAFF.

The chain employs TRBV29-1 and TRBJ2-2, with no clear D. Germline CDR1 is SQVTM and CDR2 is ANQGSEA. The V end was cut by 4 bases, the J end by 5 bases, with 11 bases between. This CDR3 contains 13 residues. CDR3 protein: CSVAGRTTGELFF. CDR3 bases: TGCAGCGTTGCAGGCCGGACGACCGGGGAGCTGTTTTTT.

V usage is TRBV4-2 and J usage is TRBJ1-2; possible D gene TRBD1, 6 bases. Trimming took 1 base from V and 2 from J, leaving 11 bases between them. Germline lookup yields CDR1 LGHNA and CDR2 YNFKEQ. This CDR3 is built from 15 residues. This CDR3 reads CASSQVRTVNYGYTF. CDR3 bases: TGTGCCAGCAGCCAAGTAAGGACAGTGAACTATGGCTACACCTTC.

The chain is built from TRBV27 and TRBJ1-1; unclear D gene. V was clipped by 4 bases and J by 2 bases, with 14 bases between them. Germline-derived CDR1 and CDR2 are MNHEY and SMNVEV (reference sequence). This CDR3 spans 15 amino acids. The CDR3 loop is CASSWSYETNTEAFF. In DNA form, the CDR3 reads TGTGCCAGCAGTTGGAGTTACGAGACCAACACTGAAGCTTTCTTT.